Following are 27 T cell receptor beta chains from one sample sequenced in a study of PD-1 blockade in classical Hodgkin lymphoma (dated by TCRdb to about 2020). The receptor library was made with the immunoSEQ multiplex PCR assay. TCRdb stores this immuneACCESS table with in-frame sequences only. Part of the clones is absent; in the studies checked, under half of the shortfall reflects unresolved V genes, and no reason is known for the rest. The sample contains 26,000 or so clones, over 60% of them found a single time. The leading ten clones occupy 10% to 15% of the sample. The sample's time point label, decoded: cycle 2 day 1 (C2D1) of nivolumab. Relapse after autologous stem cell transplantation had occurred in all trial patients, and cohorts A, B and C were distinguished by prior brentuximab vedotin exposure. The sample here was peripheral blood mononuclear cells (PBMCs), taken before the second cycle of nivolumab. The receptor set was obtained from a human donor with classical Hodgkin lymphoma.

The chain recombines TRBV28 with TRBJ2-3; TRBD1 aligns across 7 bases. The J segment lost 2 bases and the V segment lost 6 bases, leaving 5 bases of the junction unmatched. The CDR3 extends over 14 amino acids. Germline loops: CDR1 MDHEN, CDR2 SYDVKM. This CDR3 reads CASRTQGLTDTQYF. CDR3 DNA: TGTGCCAGCAGGACACAGGGGCTCACAGATACGCAGTATTTT.

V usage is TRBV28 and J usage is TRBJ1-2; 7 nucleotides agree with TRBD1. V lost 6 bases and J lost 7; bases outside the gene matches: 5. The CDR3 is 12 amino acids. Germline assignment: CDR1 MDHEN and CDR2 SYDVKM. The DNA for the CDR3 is TGTGCCAGCAGGTCAGGGGGGTTTGGCTACACCTTC. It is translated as CASRSGGFGYTF.

The CDR3 coding sequence is TGTGCCAGCAGCTTAGGATTAGCGGGGCACTCCTACGAGCAGTACTTC. Its protein is CASSLGLAGHSYEQYF. V and J are TRBV7-6 and TRBJ2-7; 8 nucleotides align to TRBD2. Germline CDR1 and CDR2: SGHVS and FNYEAQ. Trimming took 1 base from V and 0 from J; bases not matched to a gene: 5. The CDR3 is 16 residues long.

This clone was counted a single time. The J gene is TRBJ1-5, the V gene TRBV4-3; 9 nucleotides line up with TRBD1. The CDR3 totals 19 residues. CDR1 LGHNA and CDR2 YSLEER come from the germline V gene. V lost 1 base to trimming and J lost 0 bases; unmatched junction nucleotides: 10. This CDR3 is CASSQARTGAEYSNQPQHF. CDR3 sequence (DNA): TGCGCCAGCAGCCAAGCGCGGACAGGGGCTGAATATAGCAATCAGCCCCAGCATTTT.

The CDR3 sequence is CAIRERGGQGTTNYGYTF. The CDR3 DNA sequence: TGTGCCATCAGAGAGAGAGGAGGACAGGGAACAACTAACTATGGCTACACCTTC. The V gene is TRBV10-3, the J gene TRBJ1-2; 8 nucleotides line up with TRBD1. V was pared by 6 bases and J by 0 bases, with 15 bases of the junction left unmatched. Germline V gene lookup returns CDR1 ENHRY and CDR2 SYGVKD. The CDR3 extends over 18 amino acids.

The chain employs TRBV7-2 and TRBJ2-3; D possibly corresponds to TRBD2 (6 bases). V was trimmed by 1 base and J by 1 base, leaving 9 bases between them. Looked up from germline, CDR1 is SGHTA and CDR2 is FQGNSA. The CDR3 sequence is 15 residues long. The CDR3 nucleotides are TGTGCCAGCAGCTTAGGAGGGGAGGGCACAGATACGCAGTATTTT. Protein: CASSLGGEGTDTQYF.

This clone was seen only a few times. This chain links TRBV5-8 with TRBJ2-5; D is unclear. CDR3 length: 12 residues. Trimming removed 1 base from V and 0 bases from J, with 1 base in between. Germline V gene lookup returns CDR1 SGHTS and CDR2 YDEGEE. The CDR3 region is CASSLNQETQYF. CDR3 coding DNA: TGTGCCAGCAGCTTGAACCAAGAGACCCAGTACTTC.

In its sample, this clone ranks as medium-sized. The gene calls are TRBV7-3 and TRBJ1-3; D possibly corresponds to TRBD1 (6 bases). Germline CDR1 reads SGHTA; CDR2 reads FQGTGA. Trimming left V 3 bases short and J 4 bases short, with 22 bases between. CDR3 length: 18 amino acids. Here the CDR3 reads CASSFPHGDNALGNTIYF. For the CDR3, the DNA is TGTGCCAGCAGCTTTCCCCATGGGGACAACGCCTTAGGAAACACCATATATTTT.

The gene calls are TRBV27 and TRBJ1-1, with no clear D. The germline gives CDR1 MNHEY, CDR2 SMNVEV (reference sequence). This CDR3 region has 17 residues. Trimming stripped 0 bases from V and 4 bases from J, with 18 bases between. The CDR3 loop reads CASSLSPVTVVGTEAFF. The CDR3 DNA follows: TGTGCCAGCAGTTTATCTCCGGTTACTGTAGTGGGCACTGAAGCTTTCTTT.

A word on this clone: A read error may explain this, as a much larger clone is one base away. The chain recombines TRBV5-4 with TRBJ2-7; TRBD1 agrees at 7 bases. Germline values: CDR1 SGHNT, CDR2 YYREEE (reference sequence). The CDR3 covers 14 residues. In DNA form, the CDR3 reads TGCGCCAGCAGCCAAGAGACAGGGCACTACGAGCAGTACTTC. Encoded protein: CASSQETGHYEQYF.

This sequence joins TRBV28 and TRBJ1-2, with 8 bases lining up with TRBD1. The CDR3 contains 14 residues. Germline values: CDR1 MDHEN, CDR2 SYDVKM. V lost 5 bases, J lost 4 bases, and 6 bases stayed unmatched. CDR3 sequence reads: CASSPADRAYGYTF. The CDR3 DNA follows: TGTGCCAGCAGTCCCGCGGACAGGGCCTATGGCTACACCTTC.

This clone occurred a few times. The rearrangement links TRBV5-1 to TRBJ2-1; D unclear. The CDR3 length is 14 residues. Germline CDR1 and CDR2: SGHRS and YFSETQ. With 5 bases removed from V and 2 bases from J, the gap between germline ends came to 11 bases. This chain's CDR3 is CASRSGPAYNEQFF. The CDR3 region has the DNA TGCGCCAGCAGGAGTGGGCCGGCCTACAATGAGCAGTTCTTC.

CDR3 loop: CASSLQGGKTEAFF. The CDR3 nucleotides read TGTGCCAGCAGTTTACAGGGAGGAAAGACTGAAGCTTTCTTT. V usage is TRBV27 and J usage is TRBJ1-1; weak D call: TRBD1 (5 bases). V lost 2 bases and J lost 5, with 12 bases in between. CDR1 and CDR2 from the germline V gene are MNHEY and SMNVEV (reference sequence). This CDR3 comprises 14 residues.

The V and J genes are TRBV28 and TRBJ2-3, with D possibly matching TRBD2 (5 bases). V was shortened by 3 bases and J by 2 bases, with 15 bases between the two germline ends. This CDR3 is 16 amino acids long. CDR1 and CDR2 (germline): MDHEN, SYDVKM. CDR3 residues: CASSFAGAGDTDTQYF. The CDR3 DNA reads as TGTGCCAGCAGTTTCGCAGGAGCCGGGGACACAGATACGCAGTATTTT.

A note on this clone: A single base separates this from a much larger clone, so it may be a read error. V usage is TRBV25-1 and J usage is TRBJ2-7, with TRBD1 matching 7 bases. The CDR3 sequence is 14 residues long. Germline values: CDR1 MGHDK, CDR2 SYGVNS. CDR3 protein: CASSETDRVYGQYF. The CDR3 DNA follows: TGTGCCAGCAGTGAGACCGACAGGGTTTACGGGCAGTACTTC.

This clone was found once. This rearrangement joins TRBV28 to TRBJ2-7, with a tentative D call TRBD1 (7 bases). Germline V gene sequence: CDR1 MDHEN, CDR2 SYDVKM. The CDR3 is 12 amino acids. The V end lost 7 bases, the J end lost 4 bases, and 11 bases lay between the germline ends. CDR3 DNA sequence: TGTGCCAGCAACCAGGGGGGTTACGAGCAGTACTTC. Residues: CASNQGGYEQYF.

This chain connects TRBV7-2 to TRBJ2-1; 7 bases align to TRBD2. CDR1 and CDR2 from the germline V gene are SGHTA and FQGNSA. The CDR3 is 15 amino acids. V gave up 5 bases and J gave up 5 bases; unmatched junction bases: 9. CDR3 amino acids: CASSGEGLANNEQFF. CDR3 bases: TGTGCCAGCAGCGGGGAGGGGCTAGCCAACAATGAGCAGTTCTTC.

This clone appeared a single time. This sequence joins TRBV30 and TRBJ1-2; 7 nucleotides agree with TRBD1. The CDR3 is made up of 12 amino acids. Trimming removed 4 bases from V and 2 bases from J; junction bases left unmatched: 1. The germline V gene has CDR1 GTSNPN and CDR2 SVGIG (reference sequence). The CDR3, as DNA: TGTGCCTGGAAGGACAGGAACTATGGCTACACCTTC. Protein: CAWKDRNYGYTF. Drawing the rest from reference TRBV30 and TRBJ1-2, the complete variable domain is SQTIHQWPATLVQPVGSPLSLECTVEGTSNPNLYWYRQAAGRGLQLLFYSVGIGQISSEVPQNLSASRPQDRQFILSSKKLLLSDSGFYLCAWKDRNYGYTFGSGTRLTVV.

Written as DNA, the CDR3 is TGTGCCAGCAGCTTACGGAGTCTGAGGAAGACTGAAGCTTTCTTT. Its protein product is CASSLRSLRKTEAFF. The chain combines TRBV5-6 with TRBJ1-1, with D uncertain. Trimming pared 2 bases from V and 5 bases from J, leaving 16 bases between. CDR1 and CDR2 from the germline V gene are SGHDT and YYEEEE. The CDR3 extends over 15 amino acids.

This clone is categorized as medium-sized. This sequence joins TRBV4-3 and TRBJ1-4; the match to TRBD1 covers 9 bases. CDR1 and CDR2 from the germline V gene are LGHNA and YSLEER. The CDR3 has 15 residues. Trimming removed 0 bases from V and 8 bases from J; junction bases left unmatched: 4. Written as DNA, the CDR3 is TGCGCCAGCAGCCAAGAAGGGACAGGGTGGGAAAAACTGTTTTTT. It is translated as CASSQEGTGWEKLFF.

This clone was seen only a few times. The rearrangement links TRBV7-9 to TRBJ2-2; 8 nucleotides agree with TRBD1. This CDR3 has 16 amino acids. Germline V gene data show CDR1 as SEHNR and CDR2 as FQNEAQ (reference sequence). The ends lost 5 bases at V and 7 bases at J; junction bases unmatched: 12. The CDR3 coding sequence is TGTGCCAGCAGCAACCCGGGCAGGGGGCGTAACGGGGAGCTGTTTTTT. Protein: CASSNPGRGRNGELFF.

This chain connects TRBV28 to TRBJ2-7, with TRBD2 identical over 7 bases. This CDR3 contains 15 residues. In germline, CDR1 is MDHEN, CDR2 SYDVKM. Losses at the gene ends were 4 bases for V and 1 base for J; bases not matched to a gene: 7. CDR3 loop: CASSWGGRGSYEQYF. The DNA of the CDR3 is TGTGCCAGCAGTTGGGGCGGGAGAGGATCCTACGAGCAGTACTTC.

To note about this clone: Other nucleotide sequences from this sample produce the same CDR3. CDR3 sequence (DNA): TGCGCCAGCAGCTTGGCCCTGAATGAGCAGTTCTTC. It is translated as CASSLALNEQFF. V is TRBV5-1 and J is TRBJ2-1, with no clear D. The CDR3 has 12 amino acids. Trimming shortened V by 0 bases and J by 7 bases, and 5 bases separated the two germline ends. Per germline, CDR1 SGHRS and CDR2 YFSETQ.

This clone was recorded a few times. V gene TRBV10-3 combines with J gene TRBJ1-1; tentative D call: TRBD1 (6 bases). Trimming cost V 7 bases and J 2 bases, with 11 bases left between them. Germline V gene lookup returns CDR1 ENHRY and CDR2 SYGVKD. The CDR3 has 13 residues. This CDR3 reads CAINPTGNTEAFF. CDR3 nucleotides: TGTGCCATCAACCCGACAGGAAACACTGAAGCTTTCTTT.

The CDR3 nucleotides are TGTGCCAGTAGTATAGATCGAGACAGGGGGCTGTACACTGAAGCTTTCTTT. It yields the protein CASSIDRDRGLYTEAFF. J is TRBJ1-1 and V is TRBV19, with TRBD1 matching over 10 bases. In germline, CDR1 is LNHDA, CDR2 SQIVND (reference sequence). The CDR3 sequence is 17 residues long. The ends lost 0 bases at V and 3 bases at J; junction bases unmatched: 7.

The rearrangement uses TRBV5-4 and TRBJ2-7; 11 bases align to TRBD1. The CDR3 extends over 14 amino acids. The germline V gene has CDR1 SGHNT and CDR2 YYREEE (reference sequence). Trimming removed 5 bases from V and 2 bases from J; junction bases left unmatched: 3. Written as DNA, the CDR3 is TGTGCCAGCAGACAGGGACAGGGGGCCTACGAGCAGTACTTC. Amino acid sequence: CASRQGQGAYEQYF.

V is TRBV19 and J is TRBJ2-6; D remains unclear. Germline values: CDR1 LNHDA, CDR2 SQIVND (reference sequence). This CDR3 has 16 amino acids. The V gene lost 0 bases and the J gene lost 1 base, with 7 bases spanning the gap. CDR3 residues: CASSIDSLSGANVLTF. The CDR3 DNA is TGTGCCAGTAGTATAGATTCCTTATCTGGGGCCAACGTCCTGACTTTC.